These 8 T cell receptor beta chains were sequenced from one sample in a study of T cells in Graves' hyperthyroidism and ophthalmopathy. Amplification yielded TCR beta CDR3 regions, with RNA transcripts as the source. With the HTBI primer set, the TCR CDR3 went through a first round of RT-PCR. TCRdb analysed the multiplex PCR reads with MiXCR anew, one entry per CDR3 protein. The repertoire holds approximately 610,000 distinct CDR3 sequences, with roughly 14% as singletons. Sequencing input: blood. These receptor sequences come from a woman aged 40 to 49 with Graves' ophthalmopathy.

The rearrangement joins TRBV11-2 to TRBJ1-2; D is perhaps TRBD1 (5 bases). The germline CDR1 and CDR2 sequences are SGHAT and FQNNGV. V lost 1 base and J 4 bases, leaving 19 bases between the germline ends. The CDR3 is 17 residues long. In DNA form, the CDR3 reads TGTGCCAGCAGCTTAGTTGGGGGGTCAACAGATCCCTATGGCTACACCTTC. This translates into CASSLVGGSTDPYGYTF.

The chain combines TRBV3-1 with TRBJ1-5; a weak D match, TRBD1 (5 bases). Trimming removed 1 base from V and 1 base from J, with 14 bases in between. Germline V lookup: CDR1 LGHDT, CDR2 YNNKEL (reference sequence). The CDR3 is made up of 17 amino acids. CDR3 loop: CASSQARSGKSNQPQHF. CDR3 DNA: TGTGCCAGCAGCCAAGCACGGTCAGGGAAAAGCAATCAGCCCCAGCATTTT.

This clonotype has just a few counts. This chain joins TRBV19 and TRBJ1-5, with a possible D match to TRBD1 (5 bases). Trimming took off 1 base at V and 2 bases at J, with 15 bases between the two ends. The germline CDR1 and CDR2 sequences are LNHDA and SQIVND (reference sequence). CDR3 length equals 17 residues. CDR3 bases: TGTGCCAGTAGTATAGCGTCGGGGGAGAAGGGCAATCAGCCCCAGCATTTT. Translating gives CASSIASGEKGNQPQHF.

This clonotype appeared many times. The genes are TRBV3-1 and TRBJ2-7; D uncertain. V was shortened by 0 bases and J by 2 bases, with 8 bases between the two germline ends. Germline V CDR1 and CDR2: LGHDT, YNNKEL (reference sequence). There are 14 residues in the CDR3. This chain's CDR3 is CASSQDPSPYEQYF. CDR3 sequence (DNA): TGTGCCAGCAGCCAAGATCCCAGTCCCTACGAGCAGTACTTC.

This clonotype has at least ten counts. The chain combines TRBV11-2 with TRBJ2-7; 10 bases align to TRBD2. Germline trimming cut 3 bases from V and 3 bases from J; bases unmatched to any gene: 8. In germline, CDR1 is SGHAT, CDR2 FQNNGV. The CDR3 is 16 amino acids. This chain's CDR3 is CASSFGLAETHYEQYF. CDR3 coding DNA: TGTGCCAGCAGCTTTGGACTAGCGGAGACGCACTACGAGCAGTACTTC.

V and J are TRBV6-2 or TRBV6-3 and TRBJ2-7, with a weak D call TRBD1 (5 bases). The germline V gene encodes CDR1 MNHEY and CDR2 SVGEGT. CDR3 length: 11 residues. V was cut by 8 bases and J by 4 bases, with 9 bases left in between. The CDR3 loop reads CASGASYEQYF. The CDR3 DNA reads TGTGCCAGCGGGGCCTCGTACGAGCAGTACTTC.

This clonotype has a handful of counts. J is TRBJ2-5 and V is TRBV30; 9 positions agree with TRBD1. Germline V gives CDR1 GTSNPN, CDR2 SVGIG (reference sequence). This CDR3 has 15 residues. With V trimmed by 1 base and J by 2 bases, 5 bases remained unmatched. The CDR3 sequence: CAWSAPGQGQETQYF. CDR3 sequence (DNA): TGTGCCTGGAGTGCCCCGGGACAGGGACAAGAGACCCAGTACTTC.

This clonotype has a count of ten or more. The V call is TRBV27, the J call TRBJ2-6; 7 bases are a match to TRBD1. With V trimmed by 6 bases and J by 3 bases, 11 bases remained unmatched. CDR1 is MNHEY, CDR2 SMNVEV, per germline (reference sequence). The CDR3 is 17 residues long. CDR3 loop: CASSSFVRGNGANVLTF. DNA of the CDR3: TGTGCCAGCAGCAGTTTTGTCAGGGGGAATGGGGCCAACGTCCTGACTTTC.